One and the same sample provided the 11 T cell receptor beta chains below, sequenced in a study of Tregs in tolerant kidney transplant recipients. Sequenced by immunoSEQ multiplex PCR; TCRdb stores in-frame clones only, minus some. The sample records roughly 80,000 clones, under 95% being singletons. Sequencing was performed on Tregs from blood, taken before the transplant. Receptors originate from a human donor who received a combined kidney and bone marrow transplant.

This sequence joins TRBV5-1 and TRBJ1-3, with a weak D call TRBD1 (5 bases). V was clipped by 0 bases and J by 1 base, with 8 bases between them. There are 15 residues in the CDR3. Germline CDR1 SGHRS, CDR2 YFSETQ. The CDR3 DNA sequence: TGCGCCAGCAGCTTGGTGCCAGGGTCTGGAAACACCATATATTTT. Amino acids: CASSLVPGSGNTIYF. Based on the CDR3 plus reference TRBV5-1 and TRBJ1-3, the full variable domain is KAGVTQTPRYLIKTRGQQVTLSCSPISGHRSVSWYQQTPGQGLQFLFEYFSETQRNKGNFPGRFSGRQFSNSRSEMNVSTLELGDSALYLCASSLVPGSGNTIYFGEGSWLTVV.

DNA for the CDR3: TGCGCCAGCAGCAGCAGGACAGGGACAGATACGCAGTATTTT. It codes for CASSSRTGTDTQYF. The chain combines TRBV4-1 with TRBJ2-3; 8 nucleotides line up with TRBD1. CDR1 and CDR2 (germline): MGHRA, YSYEKL. V was clipped by 5 bases and J by 3 bases; unmatched bases: 4. The CDR3 length is 14 residues.

The chain uses TRBV4-2 and TRBJ2-2, with TRBD2 matching 10 bases. V was clipped by 3 bases and J by 4 bases; unmatched bases: 5. The CDR3 consists of 16 residues. Germline V CDR1 and CDR2: LGHNA, YNFKEQ. The CDR3 bases are TGTGCCAGCAGCCAGGACCTAGCGGGAGTCACCGGGGAGCTGTTTTTT. Its protein product is CASSQDLAGVTGELFF.

CDR3 sequence: CASRAGTEAFF. CDR3 coding DNA: TGTGCCAGCAGAGCCGGGACTGAAGCTTTCTTT. The chain uses TRBV6-5 and TRBJ1-1; D uncertain. Germline lookup yields CDR1 MNHEY and CDR2 SVGAGI. Deletions cut 6 bases from V and 5 bases from J, with 7 bases between. This CDR3 comprises 11 residues.

This clone was observed a single time. The chain employs TRBV15 and TRBJ2-1, with a possible D match to TRBD2 (6 bases). Trimming shortened V by 3 bases and J by 3 bases, and 12 bases separated the two germline ends. Germline V gene lookup returns CDR1 LNHNV and CDR2 YYDKDF (reference sequence). The CDR3 contains 15 residues. CDR3 in DNA: TGTGCCACCAGCAGGGGACTTACCCTCTACAATGAGCAGTTCTTC. It codes for CATSRGLTLYNEQFF.

The V gene is TRBV28, the J gene TRBJ1-2; D is unclear. The germline V and J ends were trimmed by 3 bases and 8 bases, with 16 bases remaining between them. The CDR3 extends over 14 amino acids. Germline CDR1 reads MDHEN; CDR2 reads SYDVKM. The CDR3 is CASSLRKDVGGYTF. The CDR3 DNA sequence: TGTGCCAGCAGTTTGCGGAAGGATGTGGGGGGCTACACCTTC.

This chain connects TRBV7-2 to TRBJ1-2; TRBD1 aligns across 9 bases. Germline V gives CDR1 SGHTA, CDR2 FQGNSA. The CDR3 has 16 amino acids. The V and J ends lost 0 bases and 2 bases, in that order; junction bases with no gene match: 4. CDR3 protein: CASSLAADRGNYGYTF. CDR3 DNA: TGTGCCAGCAGCTTAGCTGCGGACAGGGGAAACTATGGCTACACCTTC.

The chain has TRBV28 and TRBJ2-7; D is possibly TRBD1 (6 bases). V lost 5 bases to trimming and J lost 2 bases, with 7 bases between them. CDR1 is MDHEN, CDR2 SYDVKM, per germline. The CDR3 contains 12 residues. The CDR3 region has the DNA TGTGCCAGCAGTAGGACAGCCTACGAGCAGTACTTC. This encodes CASSRTAYEQYF.

The CDR3 sequence: CAISGPAETQYF. The CDR3 nucleotides read TGTGCCATCAGTGGGCCGGCAGAGACCCAGTACTTC. The chain couples TRBV10-3 to TRBJ2-5; no firm D call. The germline V gene encodes CDR1 ENHRY and CDR2 SYGVKD. The CDR3 contains 12 residues. V was pared by 4 bases and J by 4 bases, with 7 bases between.

The rearrangement joins TRBV2 to TRBJ2-6; no firm D call. Germline V lookup: CDR1 SNHLY, CDR2 FYNNEI. V lost 3 bases and J lost 0, with 6 bases in between. This CDR3 has 15 residues. This CDR3 reads CASSEGNSGANVLTF. The CDR3 DNA reads TGTGCCAGCAGTGAGGGGAACTCTGGGGCCAACGTCCTGACTTTC.

This clone occurred a few times. The rearrangement links TRBV19 to TRBJ2-7, with D perhaps matching TRBD2 (5 bases). The CDR3 consists of 14 residues. The V and J ends lost 6 bases and 0 bases respectively, with 12 bases between them. The germline CDR1 and CDR2 sequences are LNHDA and SQIVND (reference sequence). This CDR3 reads CASRTMTSSYEQYF. CDR3 DNA sequence: TGTGCCAGTAGGACTATGACGAGCTCCTACGAGCAGTACTTC.